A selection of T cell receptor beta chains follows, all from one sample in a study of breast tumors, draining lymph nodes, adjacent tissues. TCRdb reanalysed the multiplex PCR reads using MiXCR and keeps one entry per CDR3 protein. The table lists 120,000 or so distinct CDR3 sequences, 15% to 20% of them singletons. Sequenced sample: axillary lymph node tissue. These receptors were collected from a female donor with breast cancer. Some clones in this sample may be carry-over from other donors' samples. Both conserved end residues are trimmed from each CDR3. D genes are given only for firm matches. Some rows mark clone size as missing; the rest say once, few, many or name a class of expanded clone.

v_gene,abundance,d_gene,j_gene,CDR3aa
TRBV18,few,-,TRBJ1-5,ASCGDRNQPQH
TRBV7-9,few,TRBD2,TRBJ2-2,ASSSLAGDTGELF
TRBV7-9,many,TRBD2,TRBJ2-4,ASSPRQAGGLAKNIQY
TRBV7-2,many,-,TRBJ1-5,ASSPSGDQPQH
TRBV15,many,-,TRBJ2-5,ATSRDLSGQETQY
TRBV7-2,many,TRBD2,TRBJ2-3,ASSLSSGSSTDTQY
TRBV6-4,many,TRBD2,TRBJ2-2,ASSVSSGGAGELF
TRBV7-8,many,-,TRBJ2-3,ASSLAVSSTDTQY
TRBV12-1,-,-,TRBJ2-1,ASSPGFERVYNEQF
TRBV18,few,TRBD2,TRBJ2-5,ASSPPGLAGGQETQY
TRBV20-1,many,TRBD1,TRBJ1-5,SARDRQGVGNQPQH
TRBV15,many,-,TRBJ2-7,ATSRVKGSRYEQY
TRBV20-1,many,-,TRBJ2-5,SAPFPGTKTQY
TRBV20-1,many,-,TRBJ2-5,SARENQETQY
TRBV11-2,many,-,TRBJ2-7,ASSLRGYEQY
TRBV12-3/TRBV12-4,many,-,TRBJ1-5,ATSVGGGVGKPQH
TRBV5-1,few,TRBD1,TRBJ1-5,ASSLDGNRGSNQPQH
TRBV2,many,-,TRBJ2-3,ASSLTTNTDTQY
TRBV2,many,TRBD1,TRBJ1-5,ASNDRGGQPQH
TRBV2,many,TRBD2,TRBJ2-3,ASSEDTSGKKDTQY
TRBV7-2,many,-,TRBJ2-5,ASSLARRGQETQY
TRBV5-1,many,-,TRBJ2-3,ASSSPGLRSDTQY
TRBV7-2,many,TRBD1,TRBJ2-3,ASRGTVGTDTQY
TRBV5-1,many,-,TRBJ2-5,ASSLYSQETQY
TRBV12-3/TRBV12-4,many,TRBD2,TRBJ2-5,ASSKKGLAGIGTQY
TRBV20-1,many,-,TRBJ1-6,SARVRGSPLH
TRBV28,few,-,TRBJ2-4,ASRDLAINIQY
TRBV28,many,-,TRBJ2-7,ASSAASYEQY
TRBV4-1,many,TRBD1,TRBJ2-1,ASSQVRQGARNEQF
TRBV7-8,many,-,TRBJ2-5,ASSQIDRIDTQY
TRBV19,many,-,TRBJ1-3,ASSPRQLLGSGNTIY
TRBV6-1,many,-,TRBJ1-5,ASGWQPQH
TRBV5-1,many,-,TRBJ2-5,ASSLGGIETQY
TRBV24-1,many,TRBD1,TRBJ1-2,ATSGGQGSNYGYT
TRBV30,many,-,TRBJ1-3,ALTLEGLSGNTIY
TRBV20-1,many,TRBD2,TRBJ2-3,SAIAGSTDTQY
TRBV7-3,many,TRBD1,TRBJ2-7,ASSQSRDRTYEQY
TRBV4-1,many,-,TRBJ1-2,ASSQDSGRDYGYT
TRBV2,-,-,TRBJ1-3,ASSEELRAGAHAIY
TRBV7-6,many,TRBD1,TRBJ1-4,ASSLSRGRNEKLF
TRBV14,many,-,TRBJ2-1,ASSQLTINHEQF
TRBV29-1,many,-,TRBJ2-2,SVARGNTGELF
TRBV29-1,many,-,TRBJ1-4,SVRPGLTNEKLF
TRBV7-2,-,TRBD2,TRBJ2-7,ASNLGASGAYEQY
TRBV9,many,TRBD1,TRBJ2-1,ASSAPGTGNWNEQF
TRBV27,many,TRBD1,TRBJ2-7,ASSLGQDFSYEQY
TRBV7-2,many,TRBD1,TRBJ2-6,ASSRQGALGANVLT
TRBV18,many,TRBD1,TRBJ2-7,ASSPSTGGLGEQY
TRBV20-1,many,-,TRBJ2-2,SARPLGVEGTGELF
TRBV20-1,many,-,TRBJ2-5,SALAGETQY
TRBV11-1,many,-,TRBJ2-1,ASSSRDRTYNEQF
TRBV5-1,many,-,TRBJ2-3,ASNRASKVREMAKADTQY
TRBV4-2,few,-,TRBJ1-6,ASSQDHGGDSPLH